The 2 T cell receptor beta chains presented below share a single source sample, sequenced in a study of STAT5B mutations in CD4+ large granular lymphocyte leukemia. Method: immunoSEQ multiplex PCR; TCRdb's copy keeps in-frame clones and lacks some. The sample yields tens of thousands of clones, over 60% seen once. Specimen: CD4+ T cells from blood buffy coats. All receptors come from a human donor in good health.

V gene TRBV7-9 combines with J gene TRBJ1-5; perhaps TRBD1 as D (5 bases). Germline-derived CDR1 and CDR2 are SEHNR and FQNEAQ (reference sequence). This CDR3 comprises 16 residues. Trimming stripped 6 bases from V and 3 bases from J, with 18 bases between. DNA of the CDR3: TGTGCCAGCAGTCTTAGCAGGGCCGGCCTCAATCAGCCCCAGCATTTT. Its protein is CASSLSRAGLNQPQHF.

V and J are TRBV10-3 and TRBJ2-3; D possibly corresponds to TRBD2 (5 bases). This CDR3 comprises 13 residues. The germline V and J ends were trimmed by 3 bases and 3 bases, with 7 bases remaining between them. Germline V gene sequence: CDR1 ENHRY, CDR2 SYGVKD. Here the CDR3 DNA reads TGTGCCATCAGTGAATCGGGAACAGATACGCAGTATTTT. Its protein product is CAISESGTDTQYF.